The 26 T cell receptor beta chains below were found in one sample sequenced in a study of neurological immune-mediated disorders (dated by TCRdb to about 2019). The receptor library was made with 5' RACE. The sequencer was an Illumina HiSeq 2500. TCRdb reworked the public reads: Q25 trimming with fastp, MiXCR clone assembly, productive beta chains retained. For every CDR3 protein sequence, its rows merge into one entry that carries the most common genes and DNA. The sample profile shows about 120,000 distinct CDR3 sequences; about 3.2% of them were found once. Of the sample, 1.3% falls within the top ten clones. Sequencing input: PBMCs. The receptors originated from a woman under 40 with multiple sclerosis.

This clonotype showed up many times. The rearrangement links TRBV6-5 to TRBJ2-5; TRBD1 is a possible D gene (6 bases). Germline V lookup: CDR1 MNHEY, CDR2 SVGAGI. The CDR3 runs to 15 residues. The V gene lost 3 bases and the J gene lost 5 bases, with 16 bases spanning the gap. The CDR3 sequence is CASSYSGANLETQYF. The DNA of the CDR3 is TGTGCCAGCAGTTATTCAGGGGCTAATTTGGAGACCCAGTACTTC.

This clonotype has at least ten counts. J is TRBJ1-5 and V is TRBV7-2; a possible D gene is TRBD1 (5 bases). Trimming shortened V by 4 bases and J by 2 bases, and 15 bases separated the two germline ends. Germline CDR1 is SGHTA and CDR2 is FQGNSA. This CDR3 is built from 16 residues. DNA of the CDR3: TGTGCCAGCAGCTCACAGGTTTCGGGTGGCAATCAGCCCCAGCATTTT. Its protein product is CASSSQVSGGNQPQHF. Filled out from reference TRBV7-2 and TRBJ1-5, the complete variable domain reads GAGVSQSPSNKVTEKGKDVELRCDPISGHTALYWYRQSLGQGLEFLIYFQGNSAPDKSGLPSDRFSAERTGGSVSTLTIQRTQQEDSAVYLCASSSQVSGGNQPQHFGDGTRLSIL.

V usage is TRBV12-3 or TRBV12-4 and J usage is TRBJ2-5, with 8 bases that match TRBD1. With V trimmed by 5 bases and J by 3 bases, 8 bases remained unmatched. This CDR3 is built from 15 residues. CDR3 protein: CASSTRQGREETQYF. CDR3 DNA sequence: TGTGCCAGCAGTACCAGACAGGGGAGAGAAGAGACCCAGTACTTC.

This clonotype was seen ten or more times. CDR3 loop: CASSYRDGELFF. The CDR3 nucleotides are TGTGCCAGCAGTTACCGGGACGGGGAGCTGTTTTTT. The chain is built from TRBV6-2 or TRBV6-3 and TRBJ2-2, with D perhaps TRBD2 (5 bases). Looked up from germline, CDR1 is MNHEY and CDR2 is SVGEGT. The V gene lost 2 bases and the J gene lost 7 bases, with 5 bases spanning the gap. This CDR3 is built from 12 residues.

This clonotype was seen at least ten times. The chain recombines TRBV5-1 with TRBJ1-3; D gene uncertain. Trimming pared 6 bases from V and 0 bases from J, leaving 4 bases between. Germline CDR1 is SGHRS and CDR2 is YFSETQ. This CDR3 has 12 amino acids. In nucleotides, the CDR3 is TGCGCCAGCAAAAACTCTGGAAACACCATATATTTT. This encodes CASKNSGNTIYF.

This clonotype was recorded at least ten times. The V gene is TRBV7-2, the J gene TRBJ1-2; possible D gene TRBD1, 6 bases. Germline assignment: CDR1 SGHTA and CDR2 FQGNSA. V was trimmed by 1 base and J by 1 base, leaving 10 bases between them. The CDR3 totals 15 residues. CDR3 nucleotides: TGTGCCAGCAGCTTAGGACAGGTGGTTAACTATGGCTACACCTTC. Translation gives CASSLGQVVNYGYTF.

This rearrangement joins TRBV5-5 to TRBJ1-3; D is unclear. This CDR3 is 16 amino acids long. Trimming left V 0 bases short and J 0 bases short, with 10 bases between. Germline V gene sequence: CDR1 SGHKS, CDR2 YYEKEE (reference sequence). This chain's CDR3 is CASSLAAAISGNTIYF. In DNA, the CDR3 is TGTGCCAGCAGCTTGGCGGCGGCGATCTCTGGAAACACCATATATTTT. The entire variable domain, with the rest obtained from reference TRBV5-5 and TRBJ1-3, is as follows: DAGVTQSPTHLIKTRGQQVTLRCSPISGHKSVSWYQQVLGQGPQFIFQYYEKEERGRGNFPDRFSARQFPNYSSELNVNALLLGDSALYLCASSLAAAISGNTIYFGEGSWLTVV.

This clonotype has a count of ten or more. The chain joins TRBV6-5 to TRBJ2-7; 11 bases are shared with TRBD1. Trimming removed 6 bases from V and 6 bases from J; junction bases left unmatched: 16. The CDR3 consists of 17 residues. Germline V gene lookup returns CDR1 MNHEY and CDR2 SVGAGI. The CDR3 sequence is CASRRTGGGYTPSEQYF. The CDR3 nucleotides read TGTGCCAGCAGGCGGACAGGGGGCGGTTATACCCCTAGCGAGCAGTACTTC.

This clonotype occurred many times. V is TRBV7-2 and J is TRBJ1-5, with unresolved D. This CDR3 is 13 amino acids long. Germline V gene data show CDR1 as SGHTA and CDR2 as FQGNSA. V was shortened by 3 bases and J by 11 bases, with 14 bases between the two germline ends. The CDR3 reads CASSFYELAAQHF. CDR3 coding DNA: TGTGCCAGCAGCTTTTATGAATTGGCGGCCCAGCATTTT. The whole variable domain, remainder taken from reference TRBV7-2 and TRBJ1-5, is GAGVSQSPSNKVTEKGKDVELRCDPISGHTALYWYRQSLGQGLEFLIYFQGNSAPDKSGLPSDRFSAERTGGSVSTLTIQRTQQEDSAVYLCASSFYELAAQHFGDGTRLSIL.

This clonotype was seen ten or more times. The chain employs TRBV20-1 and TRBJ2-7; 8 bases align to TRBD1. The CDR3 is 14 amino acids. The V gene end was trimmed by 0 bases and the J gene end by 3 bases; junction bases not matched to a gene: 4. CDR1 and CDR2 from the germline V gene are DFQATT and SNEGSKA (reference sequence). CDR3 bases: TGCAGTGCTAGAGAGATGGGACAGGTCTACGAGCAGTACTTC. The encoded protein is CSAREMGQVYEQYF.

Worth noting for this clonotype: With a much larger clone just one base away, this may be a read error. The chain employs TRBV7-6 and TRBJ1-2; a weak D match, TRBD1 (6 bases). This CDR3 region has 15 residues. Germline V CDR1 and CDR2: SGHVS, FNYEAQ. The V and J ends lost 1 base and 0 bases respectively, with 9 bases between them. CDR3 loop: CASSLVGGPNYGYTF. The CDR3 DNA reads as TGTGCCAGCAGCTTAGTCGGGGGCCCTAACTATGGCTACACCTTC.

This clonotype occurred many times. The rearrangement uses TRBV6-6 and TRBJ2-7; a possible D gene is TRBD2 (5 bases). This CDR3 region has 15 residues. From germline, CDR1 is MNHNY and CDR2 SVGAGI (reference sequence). V lost 0 bases, J lost 0 bases, and 9 bases lay in between. CDR3 nucleotide sequence: TGTGCCAGCAGTTACTCTAGCGCATCCTCCTACGAGCAGTACTTC. It encodes CASSYSSASSYEQYF.

A few counts support this clonotype. The chain uses TRBV5-1 and TRBJ2-1; TRBD2 matches at 9 bases. V was clipped by 4 bases and J by 10 bases; unmatched bases: 6. Germline V gene lookup returns CDR1 SGHRS and CDR2 YFSETQ. The CDR3 has 13 residues. The CDR3 loop is CASSAGLAREQFF. The CDR3, as DNA: TGCGCCAGCAGCGCAGGACTAGCGAGGGAGCAGTTCTTC.

This clonotype was counted many times. This chain connects TRBV18 to TRBJ1-6, with D unresolved. Germline V gives CDR1 KGHSH, CDR2 LQKENI. The CDR3 extends over 14 amino acids. Trimming cost V 2 bases and J 6 bases, with 8 bases left between them. Written as DNA, the CDR3 is TGTGCCAGCTCACCAGGGTGGTTTAATTCACCCCTCCACTTT. This encodes CASSPGWFNSPLHF. Full variable domain (rest looked up from reference TRBV18 and TRBJ1-6): NAGVMQNPRHLVRRRGQEARLRCSPMKGHSHVYWYRQLPEEGLKFMVYLQKENIIDESGMPKERFSAEFPKEGPSILRIQQVVRGDSAAYFCASSPGWFNSPLHFGNGTRLTVT.

This clonotype was picked up many times. This chain joins TRBV30 and TRBJ2-2; 7 bases are shared with TRBD2. The J segment lost 0 bases and the V segment lost 0 bases, leaving 4 bases of the junction unmatched. Per the germline V gene, CDR1 is GTSNPN and CDR2 is SVGIG (reference sequence). This CDR3 spans 16 amino acids. This chain's CDR3 is CAWSVGGSANTGELFF. CDR3 coding DNA: TGTGCCTGGAGTGTCGGCGGGAGCGCGAACACCGGGGAGCTGTTTTTT.

This clonotype has at least ten counts. This chain links TRBV12-3 or TRBV12-4 with TRBJ1-1; perhaps TRBD1 as D (5 bases). The V end lost 3 bases, the J end lost 10 bases, and 15 bases lay between the germline ends. The CDR3 is made up of 13 amino acids. CDR3 sequence: CASSFGPTARAFF. For the CDR3, the DNA is TGTGCCAGCAGTTTTGGCCCGACAGCGCGAGCTTTCTTT.

This clonotype was seen repeatedly, ten times or more. The chain recombines TRBV5-1 with TRBJ1-2; 7 positions match TRBD1. Germline V gene lookup returns CDR1 SGHRS and CDR2 YFSETQ. The CDR3 totals 13 residues. V gave up 8 bases and J gave up 7 bases; unmatched junction bases: 11. The DNA for the CDR3 is TGCGCCAGTAGAGAACAGGGGTACGGTGGCTACACCTTC. This codes for CASREQGYGGYTF.

This clonotype was picked up many times. This sequence joins TRBV5-1 and TRBJ2-1; 11 bases map to TRBD2. The CDR3 sequence is 17 residues long. V was pared by 4 bases and J by 10 bases, with 16 bases of the junction left unmatched. CDR1 SGHRS and CDR2 YFSETQ come from the germline V gene. CDR3 nucleotides: TGCGCCAGCAGCCCGGGGGTTAGCGGGGGGGCAAGGCACGAGCAGTTCTTC. Translated: CASSPGVSGGARHEQFF.

This clonotype was observed at least ten times. V gene TRBV12-3 or TRBV12-4 combines with J gene TRBJ1-2; TRBD1 matches 7 bases. J was trimmed by 3 bases and V by 6 bases; bases with no gene match: 4. The CDR3 has 13 amino acids. CDR3 region: CASSQQGYYGYTF. CDR3 bases: TGTGCCAGCAGCCAACAGGGGTACTATGGCTACACCTTC.

This clonotype has ten or more counts. The chain links TRBV12-3 or TRBV12-4 to TRBJ2-1, with a weak D call TRBD2 (5 bases). The V end was cut by 6 bases, the J end by 8 bases, with 20 bases between. CDR3 length: 15 residues. CDR3 DNA sequence: TGTGCCAGCAGACCTGACTATTTATCACTCCATGAGCAGTTCTTC. Translated, it gives CASRPDYLSLHEQFF.

This clonotype was counted many times. This chain joins TRBV29-1 and TRBJ2-5; either TRBD1 or TRBD2 may supply D (6 bases each). Germline loops: CDR1 SQVTM, CDR2 ANQGSEA. The CDR3 consists of 12 residues. V gave up 4 bases and J gave up 9 bases, with 15 bases separating them. CDR3 amino acids: CSVATGSGAQYF. The CDR3 DNA reads TGCAGCGTTGCTACAGGGTCGGGGGCCCAGTACTTC.

There are many counts of this clonotype. The chain joins TRBV12-3 or TRBV12-4 to TRBJ2-7; D unresolved. The V and J ends lost 3 bases and 2 bases respectively, with 2 bases between them. The CDR3 is made up of 11 amino acids. This CDR3 reads CASSFAYEQYF. For the CDR3, the DNA is TGTGCCAGCAGTTTCGCCTACGAGCAGTACTTC.

This clonotype has more than one count but fewer than ten. Its ends do not fully match the called genes, so a read error is possible. The gene calls are TRBV6-5 and TRBJ1-6; the match to TRBD1 covers 10 bases. Germline-derived CDR1 and CDR2 are MNHEY and SVGAGI. CDR3 length: 14 amino acids. The CDR3: CASRWTGGNSTLNF. The DNA of the CDR3 is TGTGCCAGCAGGTGGACAGGGGGAAATTCAACCCTCAACTTT.

This clonotype was counted many times. The chain couples TRBV7-9 to TRBJ2-1; D ambiguous. Germline assignment: CDR1 SEHNR and CDR2 FQNEAQ (reference sequence). Trimming left V 3 bases short and J 0 bases short, with 15 bases between. This CDR3 is built from 17 residues. The CDR3 protein is CASSFSRPLYSYNEQFF. The CDR3 region has the DNA TGTGCCAGCAGCTTTTCACGGCCGCTTTACTCCTACAATGAGCAGTTCTTC.

Ten or more counts support this clonotype. The rearrangement links TRBV4-3 to TRBJ2-1; TRBD2 aligns across 9 bases. Germline V gene data show CDR1 as LGHNA and CDR2 as YSLEER. Trimming cost V 0 bases and J 6 bases; bases outside gene matches: 6. The CDR3 spans 16 residues. Here the CDR3 DNA reads TGCGCCAGCAGCCAAGACCGCGGGGGGGGCCTCAATGAGCAGTTCTTC. Its translation: CASSQDRGGGLNEQFF.

This clonotype was seen repeatedly, ten times or more. The J gene is TRBJ1-2, the V gene TRBV29-1; possible D gene TRBD1, 5 bases. Germline CDR1 SQVTM, CDR2 ANQGSEA. Trimming pared 5 bases from V and 2 bases from J, leaving 12 bases between. CDR3 length: 13 residues. The CDR3, as DNA: TGCAGCGTTTCTGAGGGGATAAACTATGGCTACACCTTC. As protein: CSVSEGINYGYTF.